The 24 T cell receptor beta chains in this list originate from one sample, sequenced in a study of shared clonotypes between healthy human individuals. Libraries were prepared by immunoSEQ multiplex PCR; TCRdb keeps only in-frame clonotypes and omits some of them. The table has 330,000 or so clones, about 74% seen once. Sequences were obtained from memory CD4+ T cells sorted from blood. The subset here: CD45RA-negative fraction. Receptor source: a man under 40 in good health.

The CDR3 loop reads CARSFTGGPSDTQYF. The CDR3 DNA reads as TGTGCCAGAAGCTTTACAGGGGGTCCGTCAGATACGCAGTATTTT. J is TRBJ2-3 and V is TRBV5-3, with 8 bases aligning to TRBD1. TRBV5-3 is identified as an open reading frame with a role that is uncertain. With 2 bases clipped from V and 4 bases from J, the junction kept 6 bases outside the gene matches. The CDR3 length is 15 residues.

CDR3 amino acids: CASSPGTSNWDEQFF. The CDR3 bases are TGTGCCAGCAGCCCCGGGACTAGCAATTGGGATGAGCAGTTCTTC. The chain recombines TRBV9 with TRBJ2-1; TRBD2 matches at 9 bases. Germline assignment: CDR1 SGDLS and CDR2 YYNGEE. The CDR3 has 15 residues. V shed 4 bases and J 8 bases; nucleotides not matched to a gene: 10.

The V and J genes are TRBV14 and TRBJ2-1; maybe TRBD1 (5 bases). This CDR3 spans 18 amino acids. V lost 2 bases to trimming and J lost 5 bases, with 22 bases between them. From germline, CDR1 is SGHDN and CDR2 FVKESK. The CDR3 is CASSQISFGAGKDNEQFF. The CDR3 DNA reads as TGTGCCAGCAGCCAAATAAGTTTTGGGGCAGGGAAGGACAATGAGCAGTTCTTC. The full variable domain, with the rest looked up from reference TRBV14 and TRBJ2-1, is EAGVTQFPSHSVIEKGQTVTLRCDPISGHDNLYWYRRVMGKEIKFLLHFVKESKQDESGMPNNRFLAERTGGTYSTLKVQPAELEDSGVYFCASSQISFGAGKDNEQFFGPGTRLTVL.

This clone came up once. With a much larger clone just one base away, this may be a read error. Distinct nucleotide sequences in the sample also encode this CDR3. This chain connects TRBV29-1 to TRBJ1-1, with 7 bases lining up with TRBD1. CDR1 is SQVTM, CDR2 ANQGSEA, per germline. CDR3 length: 11 residues. This CDR3 reads CSVKRTGEAFF. CDR3 DNA: TGCAGCGTTAAGAGGACAGGTGAAGCCTTCTTT.

To note about this clone: At one boundary the junction diverges from the germline segment, which might be a read error. CDR3 DNA sequence: TGCGCCAGCAGTCATGGAGAACACCGGGGAGCTGTTTTT. Protein sequence: CASSHGEHRGAVF. The rearrangement links TRBV5-1 to TRBJ2-2, with D tentatively TRBD2 (5 bases). This CDR3 region has 13 residues. Germline-derived CDR1 and CDR2 are SGHRS and YFSETQ.

A few counts support this clone. The same CDR3 also results from other DNA sequences found in this sample. V usage is TRBV5-6 and J usage is TRBJ2-3; TRBD1 aligns across 9 bases. Germline trimming cut 0 bases from V and 6 bases from J; bases unmatched to any gene: 5. Looked up from germline, CDR1 is SGHDT and CDR2 is YYEEEE. The CDR3 is made up of 15 amino acids. CDR3 sequence: CASSLGGQGPDTQYF. DNA for the CDR3: TGTGCCAGCAGCTTGGGGGGACAGGGCCCGGATACGCAGTATTTT.

The rearrangement joins TRBV10-2 to TRBJ2-1; 11 bases match TRBD2. Germline V CDR1 and CDR2: WSHSY, SAAADI. There are 18 residues in the CDR3. The V segment lost 0 bases and the J segment 3 bases; nucleotides outside the gene matches: 7. CDR3 DNA sequence: TGCGCCAGCAGTGAGTCGGTAACTAGCGGGAGTCGCTACAATGAGCAGTTCTTC. Translation gives CASSESVTSGSRYNEQFF.

The rearrangement joins TRBV9 to TRBJ2-1; the D is unclear. The V gene lost 6 bases and the J gene lost 6 bases, with 19 bases spanning the gap. The germline V gene has CDR1 SGDLS and CDR2 YYNGEE. CDR3 size: 15 residues. The CDR3 region has the DNA TGTGCCAGCAACAACAGAGCCGGTTCGGTCAATGAGCAGTTCTTC. Residues: CASNNRAGSVNEQFF.

This clone has a count of ten or more. The gene calls are TRBV5-1 and TRBJ2-7, with TRBD1 as a possible D gene (5 bases). Per germline, CDR1 SGHRS and CDR2 YFSETQ. Trimming took 5 bases from V and 3 from J, leaving 18 bases between them. CDR3 size: 15 residues. In DNA form, the CDR3 reads TGCGCCAGCAGGGTTCTGCCACAGGATAACTACGAGCAGTACTTC. Encoded protein: CASRVLPQDNYEQYF.

The V call is TRBV18, the J call TRBJ1-3; no firm D call. V lost 8 bases to trimming and J lost 2 bases, with 16 bases between them. This CDR3 is 15 amino acids long. Germline loops: CDR1 KGHSH, CDR2 LQKENI. CDR3 nucleotides: TGTGCCAGCGCCTCAAAAGGGATAGCTGGAAACACCATATATTTT. Amino acids: CASASKGIAGNTIYF.

This clone was counted only a few times. The V and J genes are TRBV2 and TRBJ2-4; the D gene could be TRBD1 or TRBD2 (5 bases each). Between the trimmed V and J ends, which lost 8 bases and 1 base, there was a span of 15 bases. CDR1 and CDR2 from the germline V gene are SNHLY and FYNNEI. This CDR3 has 15 amino acids. The CDR3 protein is CASFRDQRAKNIQYF. CDR3 nucleotide sequence: TGTGCCAGCTTCCGGGACCAGAGGGCCAAAAACATTCAGTACTTC.

This clone was seen a handful of times. The sample carries other DNA sequences with the same CDR3. This chain connects TRBV18 to TRBJ2-5; D is ambiguous. Trimming cost V 3 bases and J 4 bases, with 3 bases left between them. The CDR3 covers 11 residues. The germline V gene has CDR1 KGHSH and CDR2 LQKENI. CDR3 amino acids: CASSPGETQYF. In nucleotides, the CDR3 is TGTGCCAGCTCACCGGGAGAGACCCAGTACTTC. The full variable domain, in which reference TRBV18 and TRBJ2-5 provide the parts outside the CDR3, is NAGVMQNPRHLVRRRGQEARLRCSPMKGHSHVYWYRQLPEEGLKFMVYLQKENIIDESGMPKERFSAEFPKEGPSILRIQQVVRGDSAAYFCASSPGETQYFGPGTRLLVL.

CDR3 region: CASSRNRGLAYEQYF. The CDR3 DNA is TGTGCCAGCAGCCGTAACAGGGGGCTAGCCTACGAGCAGTACTTC. The chain has TRBV11-2 and TRBJ2-7; 9 nucleotides match TRBD1. V trimming: 5 bases; J trimming: 2 bases; junction bases outside the gene matches: 7. This CDR3 region has 15 residues. CDR1 is SGHAT, CDR2 FQNNGV, per germline.

To note about this clone: A far larger clone is one base from this, pointing to a likely read error. The sample contains more than one DNA sequence encoding this CDR3. The rearrangement links TRBV7-9 to TRBJ1-2, with 7 bases that match TRBD1. Germline loops: CDR1 SEHNR, CDR2 FQNEAQ (reference sequence). This CDR3 is built from 16 residues. The DNA for the CDR3 is TGTGCCAGCAGCCCTAACCTCAGACAGGGAGAGGGTGGCTACACCTTT. Translating gives CASSPNLRQGEGGYTF.

This rearrangement joins TRBV2 to TRBJ2-3; tentative D call: TRBD2 (6 bases). V lost 3 bases to trimming and J lost 10 bases, with 17 bases between them. The CDR3 loop spans 14 amino acids. Germline loops: CDR1 SNHLY, CDR2 FYNNEI. The CDR3 DNA is TGTGCCAGCAGTGATCGGGTGGAGGGAACGGCGCAGTATTTT. The encoded protein is CASSDRVEGTAQYF.

About this clone: A much bigger clone sits one base away, suggesting this may be a read error. This chain joins TRBV4-1 and TRBJ1-5, with 7 bases lining up with TRBD1. Per the germline V gene, CDR1 is MGHRA and CDR2 is YSYEKL. The CDR3 runs to 14 residues. The V and J ends lost 0 bases and 6 bases, in that order; junction bases with no gene match: 2. The CDR3 spells CASSQEGGPQPQHF. The CDR3 region has the DNA TGCGCCAGCAGCCAAGAAGGGGGCCCTCAGCCCCAGCATTTT.

In this sample, this clone turned up a few times. The rearrangement uses TRBV30 and TRBJ1-4; TRBD1 might be the D (6 bases). Germline CDR1 GTSNPN, CDR2 SVGIG (reference sequence). V lost 2 bases, J lost 7 bases, and 14 bases lay in between. The CDR3 spans 14 residues. The CDR3 protein is CAWSYGGDGEKLFF. The CDR3 nucleotides read TGTGCCTGGAGTTATGGGGGCGATGGTGAAAAACTGTTTTTT.

This clone turned up a few times. CDR3 protein: CASSKRTSGRALVQTDTQYF. DNA of the CDR3: TGTGCCAGCAGTAAAAGGACTAGCGGGAGGGCCTTGGTACAGACAGATACGCAGTATTTT. The J gene is TRBJ2-3, the V gene TRBV28, with TRBD2 identical over 15 bases. Trimming at V came to 5 bases and at J to 3 bases, leaving 15 bases not matched to a gene. CDR3 size: 20 residues. CDR1 is MDHEN and CDR2 is SYDVKM in the germline V gene.

V usage is TRBV5-8 and J usage is TRBJ2-7; TRBD2 aligns across 7 bases. This CDR3 region has 16 residues. CDR1 SGHTS and CDR2 YDEGEE come from the germline V gene. The V and J ends lost 4 bases and 7 bases, in that order; junction bases with no gene match: 17. DNA of the CDR3: TGTGCCAGCAGCAACCCCAGGAGTCTACTGGGGGGGGAGCAGTACTTC. This codes for CASSNPRSLLGGEQYF. The whole variable domain, remainder taken from reference TRBV5-8 and TRBJ2-7, is EAGVTQSPTHLIKTRGQQATLRCSPISGHTSVYWYQQALGLGLQFLLWYDEGEERNRGNFPPRFSGRQFPNYSSELNVNALELEDSALYLCASSNPRSLLGGEQYFGPGTRLTVT.

The genes are TRBV7-9 and TRBJ1-1; D remains unclear. Germline lookup yields CDR1 SEHNR and CDR2 FQNEAQ (reference sequence). V lost 2 bases to trimming and J lost 1 base, with 11 bases between them. This CDR3 has 15 residues. The CDR3 bases are TGTGCCAGCAGCTTAAGGCCCATAGAGAACACTGAAGCTTTCTTT. Residues: CASSLRPIENTEAFF.

This clone was found once. The chain combines TRBV30 with TRBJ2-3, with 8 bases that match TRBD2. V shed 6 bases, J shed 5 bases, and the junction held 4 bases outside the gene matches. The germline gives CDR1 GTSNPN, CDR2 SVGIG (reference sequence). This CDR3 has 12 residues. The CDR3 spells CACTSGLDTQYF. The CDR3 DNA reads TGTGCCTGTACTAGCGGCCTAGATACGCAGTATTTT. The variable domain in full, with the rest retrieved from reference TRBV30 and TRBJ2-3, is SQTIHQWPATLVQPVGSPLSLECTVEGTSNPNLYWYRQAAGRGLQLLFYSVGIGQISSEVPQNLSASRPQDRQFILSSKKLLLSDSGFYLCACTSGLDTQYFGPGTRLTVL.

This clone was recorded a few times. The genes are TRBV9 and TRBJ2-1; D is perhaps TRBD2 (6 bases). The CDR3 runs 14 residues. Between the trimmed V and J ends, which lost 2 bases and 4 bases, there was a span of 10 bases. The germline CDR1 and CDR2 sequences are SGDLS and YYNGEE. The chain's CDR3 is CASSVGGTYNEQFF. The DNA for the CDR3 is TGTGCCAGCAGCGTGGGCGGGACTTACAATGAGCAGTTCTTC. Full variable domain (remainder filled in from reference TRBV9 and TRBJ2-1): DSGVTQTPKHLITATGQRVTLRCSPRSGDLSVYWYQQSLDQGLQFLIQYYNGEERAKGNILERFSAQQFPDLHSELNLSSLELGDSALYFCASSVGGTYNEQFFGPGTRLTVL.

The rearrangement uses TRBV10-2 and TRBJ1-4, with D uncertain. Trimming left V 11 bases short and J 7 bases short, with 14 bases between. CDR3 length equals 12 residues. Germline loops: CDR1 WSHSY, CDR2 SAAADI. The CDR3 bases are TGCGCCTCCTTGGAAGGTGGTGAAAAACTGTTTTTT. Amino acid sequence: CASLEGGEKLFF.

Of note for this clone: Within the sample, other DNA sequences also encode this same CDR3. The genes are TRBV19 and TRBJ2-5, with TRBD2 matching 13 bases. Germline CDR1 is LNHDA and CDR2 is SQIVND (reference sequence). V trimming: 6 bases; J trimming: 5 bases; junction bases outside the gene matches: 0. The CDR3 has 13 residues. The CDR3 DNA reads TGTGCCAGTAGACTAGCGGGGGGGGAGACCCAGTACTTC. It encodes CASRLAGGETQYF. Full variable domain (remainder filled in from reference TRBV19 and TRBJ2-5): DGGITQSPKYLFRKEGQNVTLSCEQNLNHDAMYWYRQDPGQGLRLIYYSQIVNDFQKGDIAEGYSVSREKKESFPLTVTSAQKNPTAFYLCASRLAGGETQYFGPGTRLLVL.